These 27 T cell receptor beta chains originate from one sample sequenced in a study of graft-versus-host responses after intestinal transplantation. Clones were sequenced by immunoSEQ multiplex PCR, and TCRdb holds only the in-frame ones, with some missing. The sample lists some 43,000 clones; 85% to 95% were seen once. Material: PBMCs, obtained more than 310 days after intestinal transplant. Every receptor here comes from a human patient who received an intestinal transplant, so some T cells may come from the graft donor.

The chain carries TRBV7-3 and TRBJ2-7; 11 nucleotides agree with TRBD2. CDR1 and CDR2 (germline): SGHTA, FQGTGA. This CDR3 region has 15 residues. V dropped 9 bases and J dropped 7; count of bases not matched to a gene: 14. This chain's CDR3 is CARGLAAGGEREQYF. The DNA of the CDR3 is TGTGCCAGGGGACTAGCGGCAGGAGGGGAGCGGGAGCAGTACTTC.

The rearrangement uses TRBV7-6 and TRBJ2-7; 8 positions match TRBD1. CDR1 is SGHVS, CDR2 FNYEAQ, per germline. This CDR3 is 14 amino acids long. V lost 4 bases, J lost 3 bases, and 5 bases stayed unmatched. The CDR3, as DNA: TGTGCCAGCAGCTCCGGACAGGGCGGCTACGAGCAGTACTTC. It codes for CASSSGQGGYEQYF.

This chain joins TRBV7-9 and TRBJ1-6, with TRBD1 as a possible D gene (5 bases). Germline V gene sequence: CDR1 SEHNR, CDR2 FQNEAQ (reference sequence). Trimming cost V 5 bases and J 7 bases, with 15 bases left between them. This CDR3 comprises 15 residues. The CDR3 DNA follows: TGTGCCAGCAGCCAAAATGGAGGGGACAATTCACCCCTCCACTTT. This sequence encodes CASSQNGGDNSPLHF. Supplemented by reference TRBV7-9 and TRBJ1-6, the full variable domain reads DTGVSQNPRHKITKRGQNVTFRCDPISEHNRLYWYRQTLGQGPEFLTYFQNEAQLEKSRLLSDRFSAERPKGSFSTLEIQRTEQGDSAMYLCASSQNGGDNSPLHFGNGTRLTVT.

This clone was found once. The V and J genes are TRBV5-1 and TRBJ1-5; weak D call: TRBD1 (6 bases). The germline CDR1 and CDR2 sequences are SGHRS and YFSETQ. With 7 bases removed from V and 2 bases from J, the gap between germline ends came to 16 bases. The CDR3 length is 15 residues. CDR3 sequence (DNA): TGCGCCAGCCGCATGGGGGGCGAGGGCAATCAGCCCCAGCATTTT. Its protein product is CASRMGGEGNQPQHF.

Here the CDR3 DNA reads TGTGCCAGCCGTATCCAAGAGACCCAGTACTTC. The encoded protein is CASRIQETQYF. The rearrangement links TRBV2 to TRBJ2-5; D unresolved. Trimming removed 8 bases from V and 1 base from J, with 5 bases in between. Germline V CDR1 and CDR2: SNHLY, FYNNEI. The CDR3 has 11 amino acids.

The chain has TRBV10-2 and TRBJ1-4; no definite D call. Trimming stripped 0 bases from V and 5 bases from J, with 7 bases between. In germline, CDR1 is WSHSY, CDR2 SAAADI. The CDR3 is 14 residues long. CDR3 bases: TGCGCCAGCAGTGAGTCGAAGCAAAATGAAAAACTGTTTTTT. This sequence encodes CASSESKQNEKLFF.

The CDR3 DNA sequence: TGTGCCAGCAGTGAGTTGGGGGGGCCTAACTATGGCTACACCTTC. Its protein is CASSELGGPNYGYTF. The chain is built from TRBV6-1 and TRBJ1-2, with a possible D match to TRBD1 (6 bases). Deletions cut 3 bases from V and 0 bases from J, with 11 bases between. The germline V gene encodes CDR1 MNHNS and CDR2 SASEGT. The CDR3 runs to 15 residues.

In regard to this clone: The same CDR3 arises from other DNA sequences in this sample as well. The chain couples TRBV27 to TRBJ1-1; D may be TRBD1 (6 bases). Trimming removed 5 bases from V and 8 bases from J, with 12 bases in between. CDR3 size: 12 residues. From germline, CDR1 is MNHEY and CDR2 SMNVEV (reference sequence). The CDR3 here is CASSKGGTEAFF. For the CDR3, the DNA is TGTGCCAGCAGTAAGGGGGGAACCGAAGCTTTCTTT.

The chain joins TRBV6-5 to TRBJ2-3; 7 bases are shared with TRBD1. The CDR3 has 15 amino acids. The J segment lost 1 base and the V segment lost 8 bases, leaving 9 bases of the junction unmatched. The V gene's germline CDR1 is MNHEY and CDR2 SVGAGI. The CDR3 nucleotides are TGTGCCAGCCGCCTCGACAGGGCCCGCACAGATACGCAGTATTTT. Its translation is CASRLDRARTDTQYF.

The rearrangement joins TRBV11-2 to TRBJ2-1; the D gene is possibly TRBD1 (8 bases). From germline, CDR1 is SGHAT and CDR2 FQNNGV. Trimming stripped 1 base from V and 3 bases from J, with 19 bases between. The CDR3 is 18 residues long. The CDR3: CASSLVVGGDRIYNEQFF. Written as DNA, the CDR3 is TGTGCCAGCAGCTTAGTAGTGGGGGGGGACAGGATCTACAATGAGCAGTTCTTC.

The chain recombines TRBV18 with TRBJ2-1; D gene ambiguous. With 3 bases removed from V and 0 bases from J, the gap between germline ends came to 15 bases. This CDR3 is 17 amino acids long. CDR1 and CDR2 from the germline V gene are KGHSH and LQKENI. The CDR3 bases are TGTGCCAGCTCACCTCTGGGAACCCCGAGCTCCTACAATGAGCAGTTCTTC. Protein sequence: CASSPLGTPSSYNEQFF.

The rearrangement links TRBV19 to TRBJ2-1; maybe TRBD1 (6 bases). With 10 bases removed from V and 7 bases from J, the gap between germline ends came to 11 bases. CDR3 length: 11 residues. Per the germline V gene, CDR1 is LNHDA and CDR2 is SQIVND (reference sequence). The CDR3 DNA sequence: TGTGCCACCTCCGACAGGAATGAGCAGTTCTTC. Protein product: CATSDRNEQFF. Based on the CDR3 plus reference TRBV19 and TRBJ2-1, the full variable domain is DGGITQSPKYLFRKEGQNVTLSCEQNLNHDAMYWYRQDPGQGLRLIYYSQIVNDFQKGDIAEGYSVSREKKESFPLTVTSAQKNPTAFYLCATSDRNEQFFGPGTRLTVL.

CDR3 nucleotides: TGTGCCAGCAGTTTCGCTGAGGCCCGCTACGAGCAGTACTTC. Amino acid sequence: CASSFAEARYEQYF. The chain is built from TRBV27 and TRBJ2-7; D unclear. The V end lost 3 bases, the J end lost 3 bases, and 12 bases lay between the germline ends. CDR3 length: 14 amino acids. Germline V gene sequence: CDR1 MNHEY, CDR2 SMNVEV (reference sequence).

Points on this clone: In this CDR3 the conserved last residue, phenylalanine or tryptophan, is missing, so a read error is likely. The DNA is left out, because the CDR3 cannot be placed on it with certainty; the CDR3 is given as TCRdb lists it. The J gene is TRBJ1-5, the V gene TRBV28. The germline CDR1 and CDR2 sequences are MDHEN and SYDVKM. The CDR3 extends over 14 residues, inclusive of both ends. This CDR3 is CASSFGGTGTLIQV.

The V call is TRBV28, the J call TRBJ2-1; perhaps TRBD1 as D (6 bases). Germline CDR1 reads MDHEN; CDR2 reads SYDVKM. CDR3 length equals 13 residues. V lost 3 bases and J lost 15, with 18 bases in between. The CDR3 region is CASSLSTGILWFF. The CDR3 region has the DNA TGTGCCAGCAGTTTGAGCACAGGGATCCTTTGGTTCTTC.

This clone was seen just once. V gene TRBV5-4 combines with J gene TRBJ1-4, with 8 bases aligning to TRBD1. Germline V lookup: CDR1 SGHNT, CDR2 YYREEE (reference sequence). V was pared by 1 base and J by 5 bases, with 10 bases of the junction left unmatched. The CDR3 loop spans 17 amino acids. CDR3 amino acids: CASSLIGEGQENEKLFF. The CDR3 bases are TGTGCCAGCAGCTTGATAGGAGAGGGACAGGAGAATGAAAAACTGTTTTTT.

V and J are TRBV9 and TRBJ2-3, with 9 bases lining up with TRBD1. CDR3 length: 15 residues. Trimming cost V 3 bases and J 2 bases; bases outside gene matches: 4. Germline V gene data show CDR1 as SGDLS and CDR2 as YYNGEE. CDR3 loop: CASSGGQGDTDTQYF. DNA for the CDR3: TGTGCCAGCAGCGGGGGACAGGGCGACACAGATACGCAGTATTTT.

This clone was observed once. The CDR3 reads CASSEADKNIQYF. For the CDR3, the DNA is TGCGCCAGCAGTGAGGCAGACAAAAACATTCAGTACTTC. The chain has TRBV10-1 and TRBJ2-4, with unresolved D. Between the trimmed V and J ends, which lost 2 bases and 3 bases, there was a span of 5 bases. CDR1 is WNHNN, CDR2 SYGVQD, per germline (reference sequence). The CDR3 contains 13 residues.

The rearrangement joins TRBV30 to TRBJ2-7; D perhaps matches TRBD1 (6 bases). This CDR3 contains 15 residues. Between the trimmed V and J ends, which lost 0 bases and 2 bases, there was a span of 14 bases. Looked up from germline, CDR1 is GTSNPN and CDR2 is SVGIG (reference sequence). The CDR3 protein is CAWSVPTGRAYEQYF. The CDR3 DNA is TGTGCCTGGAGTGTACCCACAGGGCGGGCCTACGAGCAGTACTTC.

V and J are TRBV5-6 and TRBJ2-5; perhaps TRBD2 as D (6 bases). The CDR3 runs 15 residues. Germline assignment: CDR1 SGHDT and CDR2 YYEEEE. V lost 0 bases to trimming and J lost 2 bases, with 11 bases between them. CDR3 sequence (DNA): TGTGCCAGCAGCTTGGGGGGAGGCCCACAAGAGACCCAGTACTTC. Encoded protein: CASSLGGGPQETQYF. Drawing the rest from reference TRBV5-6 and TRBJ2-5, the complete variable domain is DAGVTQSPTHLIKTRGQQVTLRCSPKSGHDTVSWYQQALGQGPQFIFQYYEEEERQRGNFPDRFSGHQFPNYSSELNVNALLLGDSALYLCASSLGGGPQETQYFGPGTRLLVL.

The chain recombines TRBV7-3 with TRBJ2-1; 7 bases are a match to TRBD2. The germline V gene encodes CDR1 SGHTA and CDR2 FQGTGA. V lost 3 bases and J lost 0; bases outside the gene matches: 2. The CDR3 consists of 15 residues. The CDR3 here is CASSLGRASYNEQFF. In nucleotides, the CDR3 is TGTGCCAGCAGCTTGGGGAGGGCCTCCTACAATGAGCAGTTCTTC.

J is TRBJ2-7 and V is TRBV9, with 10 bases identical to TRBD1. This CDR3 is 15 amino acids long. The J segment lost 5 bases and the V segment lost 3 bases, leaving 8 bases of the junction unmatched. The germline V gene has CDR1 SGDLS and CDR2 YYNGEE. This CDR3 reads CASSATGTGVNEQYF. Written as DNA, the CDR3 is TGTGCCAGCAGCGCGACCGGGACAGGGGTAAACGAGCAGTACTTC.

The chain employs TRBV7-3 and TRBJ2-1, with D maybe TRBD2 (5 bases). The germline V gene encodes CDR1 SGHTA and CDR2 FQGTGA. This CDR3 contains 15 residues. V was trimmed by 5 bases and J by 7 bases, leaving 18 bases between them. CDR3 amino acids: CASSPLAGFWNEQFF. CDR3 coding DNA: TGTGCCAGCAGCCCCTTGGCGGGCTTCTGGAATGAGCAGTTCTTC.

The J gene is TRBJ2-1, the V gene TRBV6-5; 9 bases fit TRBD1. Germline V CDR1 and CDR2: MNHEY, SVGAGI. The CDR3 has 15 residues. After removal of 0 bases from V and 7 bases from J, the junction contained 4 bases not matched to a gene. The CDR3 DNA sequence: TGTGCCAGCAGTTACTCCCCGACAGGGGGGAATGAGCAGTTCTTC. It encodes CASSYSPTGGNEQFF.

In DNA, the CDR3 is TGCGCCAGCAGCCGGGACGGGAACACTGAAGCTTTCTTT. Its protein is CASSRDGNTEAFF. The chain is built from TRBV4-1 and TRBJ1-1; a possible D gene is TRBD1 (5 bases). The CDR3 covers 13 residues. Trimming pared 4 bases from V and 1 base from J, leaving 7 bases between. Germline-derived CDR1 and CDR2 are MGHRA and YSYEKL.

The chain combines TRBV4-1 with TRBJ2-3; D tentatively reads TRBD1 or TRBD2 (5 bases each). The V end was cut by 4 bases, the J end by 1 base, with 15 bases between. CDR3 length: 16 residues. Germline-derived CDR1 and CDR2 are MGHRA and YSYEKL. The CDR3 here is CASSPGRTPRTDTQYF. The CDR3 DNA follows: TGCGCCAGCAGCCCGGGGCGGACTCCCCGCACAGATACGCAGTATTTT.

DNA for the CDR3: TGTGCCAGCTCACCACCCGGGAGGCCATCTAACTATGGCTACACCTTC. Encoded protein: CASSPPGRPSNYGYTF. The chain couples TRBV18 to TRBJ1-2, with no clear D. This CDR3 region has 16 residues. CDR1 KGHSH and CDR2 LQKENI come from the germline V gene. Between the trimmed V and J ends, which lost 0 bases and 0 bases, there was a span of 11 bases. The entire variable domain, with the rest obtained from reference TRBV18 and TRBJ1-2, is as follows: NAGVMQNPRHLVRRRGQEARLRCSPMKGHSHVYWYRQLPEEGLKFMVYLQKENIIDESGMPKERFSAEFPKEGPSILRIQQVVRGDSAAYFCASSPPGRPSNYGYTFGSGTRLTVV.